The subject of this entry is one TCR beta chain. Antigen unknown. The data were produced by immunoSEQ multiplex PCR, yet TCRdb's version contains in-frame clones alone and is incomplete. The table lists some 110,000 clones, approximately 90% of them singletons. The record originates from a study of T cell responses to AZD1222 COVID-19 vaccine. Turning to the study itself: The analysis combined second doses at about 4 or about 12 weeks. The study's findings and limits: Donor demographics were predominantly white British with a female majority; clonal diversity may be underestimated. Targeting of unmutated variant regions was reportedly seen in nearly half of spike-specific TCRs.

Per germline, CDR1 MDHEN and CDR2 SYDVKM. This CDR3 is built from 13 residues. Trimming cost V 5 bases and J 4 bases, with 8 bases left between them. This receptor was identified in an adult in good health. The sequencing here drew on peripheral blood, taken on day 0 of AZD1222 vaccination. V is TRBV28 and J is TRBJ1-4; D ambiguous. CDR3 nucleotides: TGTGCCAGCAGTAGAAGGAGTAATGAAAAACTGTTTTTT. This translates into CASSRRSNEKLFF.